The 15 T cell receptor beta chains presented below share a single source sample, sequenced in a study of cytomegalovirus exposure and HLA in healthy donors (TCRdb year 2017). Library generation was performed with the immunoSEQ multiplex PCR assay. For the multiplex PCR, a mixture combining 60 forward primers for TCR Vbeta segments and 13 reverse primers for TCR Jbeta segments was used. The immuneACCESS repertoire file appears here via TCRdb, limited to in-frame rearrangements. These files lack a portion of the clones; in checked studies, under half of the deficit traces to unresolved V genes, and the cause of the others is not known. In this sample the table shows roughly 150,000 clones, almost 75% of which occur a single time. The ten most abundant clones make up approximately 5.1% of the sample. The sample consisted of PBMCs. These receptors were obtained from a woman between 18 and 29 years old in good health and CMV-seropositive.

This chain links TRBV7-2 with TRBJ2-7; 7 nucleotides match TRBD1. The V segment lost 4 bases and the J segment 6 bases; nucleotides outside the gene matches: 9. The length of the CDR3 is 14 residues. CDR1 is SGHTA, CDR2 FQGNSA, per germline. The CDR3 protein is CASSYETGRFEQYF. The CDR3 nucleotides are TGTGCCAGCAGCTACGAGACAGGGAGATTCGAGCAGTACTTC.

This clone has only a few counts. This chain connects TRBV6-1 to TRBJ2-3; a weak D match, TRBD2 (5 bases). The length of the CDR3 is 13 residues. Germline assignment: CDR1 MNHNS and CDR2 SASEGT. With 7 bases removed from V and 0 bases from J, the gap between germline ends came to 8 bases. CDR3 amino acids: CASTRTSTDTQYF. The CDR3 DNA reads as TGTGCCAGCACCAGGACTAGCACAGATACGCAGTATTTT.

For this clone: Germline and junction disagree at one end, which may indicate a read error. The V call is TRBV4-3, the J call TRBJ2-1, with TRBD1 matching 9 bases. CDR3 length equals 15 residues. Germline CDR1 and CDR2: LGHNA and YSLEER. This CDR3 is CASSPTGGSYNEQLF. DNA of the CDR3: TGCGCCAGCAGTCCTACAGGGGGCTCCTACAATGAGCAGCTCTTC.

This clone was observed a few times. The rearrangement links TRBV6-5 to TRBJ1-2; 9 nucleotides agree with TRBD1. The CDR3 has 14 residues. Germline V gene sequence: CDR1 MNHEY, CDR2 SVGAGI. V shed 6 bases and J 2 bases; nucleotides not matched to a gene: 4. CDR3 sequence reads: CASRGQGQNYGYTF. The CDR3 DNA reads as TGTGCCAGCAGAGGACAGGGGCAAAACTATGGCTACACCTTC.

This rearrangement joins TRBV2 to TRBJ1-6; D is uncertain. The germline V gene has CDR1 SNHLY and CDR2 FYNNEI. V lost 3 bases and J 4 bases, leaving 7 bases between the germline ends. The CDR3 sequence is 14 residues long. The chain's CDR3 is CASSEQSYNSPLHF. CDR3 nucleotide sequence: TGTGCCAGCAGTGAGCAGTCTTATAATTCACCCCTCCACTTT.

The V call is TRBV5-1, the J call TRBJ1-3; 9 bases are shared with TRBD1. This CDR3 has 16 residues. With V trimmed by 4 bases and J by 2 bases, 7 bases remained unmatched. Germline V gene sequence: CDR1 SGHRS, CDR2 YFSETQ. The CDR3 loop reads CASSPLTGGTGNTIYF. Written as DNA, the CDR3 is TGCGCCAGCAGCCCGCTAACAGGGGGCACTGGAAACACCATATATTTT.

This clone was seen a few times. The chain employs TRBV19 and TRBJ1-4, with 10 bases lining up with TRBD1. The CDR3 runs to 13 residues. Germline V gene lookup returns CDR1 LNHDA and CDR2 SQIVND (reference sequence). The J segment lost 8 bases and the V segment lost 10 bases, leaving 7 bases of the junction unmatched. The CDR3, as DNA: TGTGCCACCGCGGGACAGGGGAACGAAAAACTGTTTTTT. It encodes CATAGQGNEKLFF.

The chain is built from TRBV4-2 and TRBJ2-2; perhaps TRBD2 as D (6 bases). V lost 4 bases, J lost 1 base, and 13 bases lay in between. Looked up from germline, CDR1 is LGHNA and CDR2 is YNFKEQ. CDR3 length equals 16 residues. Here the CDR3 DNA reads TGTGCCAGCAGCCCCCCCAGGCGGGGGAACACCGGGGAGCTGTTTTTT. Its protein is CASSPPRRGNTGELFF.

The rearrangement joins TRBV19 to TRBJ2-1, with D tentatively TRBD2 (7 bases). V lost 7 bases and J 10 bases, leaving 20 bases between the germline ends. Germline V gives CDR1 LNHDA, CDR2 SQIVND (reference sequence). This CDR3 has 14 amino acids. CDR3 residues: CASTPRGGAFEQFF. The DNA for the CDR3 is TGTGCCAGTACCCCAAGAGGGGGGGCCTTCGAGCAGTTCTTC.

The chain has TRBV29-1 and TRBJ2-1; D call uncertain. The germline V gene has CDR1 SQVTM and CDR2 ANQGSEA. The CDR3 totals 13 residues. The V gene lost 2 bases and the J gene lost 3 bases, with 8 bases spanning the gap. CDR3 protein: CSVETANYNEQFF. CDR3 coding DNA: TGCAGCGTTGAAACCGCGAACTACAATGAGCAGTTCTTC.

This chain connects TRBV27 to TRBJ2-2, with 9 bases aligning to TRBD1. Germline assignment: CDR1 MNHEY and CDR2 SMNVEV (reference sequence). The CDR3 spans 14 residues. V was clipped by 5 bases and J by 6 bases; unmatched bases: 4. CDR3 residues: CASSRRTGAGELFF. CDR3 sequence (DNA): TGTGCCAGCAGTCGACGGACAGGGGCCGGGGAGCTGTTTTTT.

This chain uses TRBV4-1 with TRBJ2-5; D gene uncertain. The CDR3 length is 13 residues. Germline assignment: CDR1 MGHRA and CDR2 YSYEKL. Trimming removed 1 base from V and 2 bases from J, with 5 bases in between. This CDR3 reads CASSQARQETQYF. The CDR3 DNA reads as TGCGCCAGCAGCCAAGCTCGTCAAGAGACCCAGTACTTC.

The chain links TRBV5-1 to TRBJ2-5; 7 bases fit TRBD1. V gave up 0 bases and J gave up 11 bases; unmatched junction bases: 4. The length of the CDR3 is 12 residues. The germline CDR1 and CDR2 sequences are SGHRS and YFSETQ. The CDR3 is CASSLEYRGQYF. CDR3 DNA sequence: TGCGCCAGCAGCTTGGAGTACAGGGGACAGTACTTC. Full variable domain (missing parts from reference TRBV5-1 and TRBJ2-5): KAGVTQTPRYLIKTRGQQVTLSCSPISGHRSVSWYQQTPGQGLQFLFEYFSETQRNKGNFPGRFSGRQFSNSRSEMNVSTLELGDSALYLCASSLEYRGQYFGPGTRLLVL.

This sequence joins TRBV25-1 and TRBJ2-2; 11 bases agree with TRBD2. CDR1 is MGHDK, CDR2 SYGVNS, per germline. The CDR3 has 17 amino acids. The V and J ends lost 6 bases and 6 bases, in that order; junction bases with no gene match: 12. The CDR3 DNA reads as TGTGCCAGCAGACCCCCGGGAACTAGCGGGGGACCCGGGGAGCTGTTTTTT. Translation: CASRPPGTSGGPGELFF.

In DNA, the CDR3 is TGTGCCAGCAGTGCGGGGGGCGGGCCATCGACGACAGATACGCAGTATTTT. Encoded protein: CASSAGGGPSTTDTQYF. This chain links TRBV27 with TRBJ2-3; 8 positions match TRBD2. The J segment lost 3 bases and the V segment lost 5 bases, leaving 13 bases of the junction unmatched. This CDR3 is built from 17 residues. CDR1 MNHEY and CDR2 SMNVEV come from the germline V gene (reference sequence).